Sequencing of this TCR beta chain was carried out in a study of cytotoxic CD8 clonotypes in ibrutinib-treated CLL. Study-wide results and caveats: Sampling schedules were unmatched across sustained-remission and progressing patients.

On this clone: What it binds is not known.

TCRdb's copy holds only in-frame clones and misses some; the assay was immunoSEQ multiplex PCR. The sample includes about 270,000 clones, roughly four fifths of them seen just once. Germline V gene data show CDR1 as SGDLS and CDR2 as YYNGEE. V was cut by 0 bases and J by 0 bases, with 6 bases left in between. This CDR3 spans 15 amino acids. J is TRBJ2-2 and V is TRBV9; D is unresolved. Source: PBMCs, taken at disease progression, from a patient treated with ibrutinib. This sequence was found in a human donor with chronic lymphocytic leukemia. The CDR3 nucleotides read TGTGCCAGCAGCGTAGCTGTACCGAACACCGGGGAGCTGTTTTTT. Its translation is CASSVAVPNTGELFF.